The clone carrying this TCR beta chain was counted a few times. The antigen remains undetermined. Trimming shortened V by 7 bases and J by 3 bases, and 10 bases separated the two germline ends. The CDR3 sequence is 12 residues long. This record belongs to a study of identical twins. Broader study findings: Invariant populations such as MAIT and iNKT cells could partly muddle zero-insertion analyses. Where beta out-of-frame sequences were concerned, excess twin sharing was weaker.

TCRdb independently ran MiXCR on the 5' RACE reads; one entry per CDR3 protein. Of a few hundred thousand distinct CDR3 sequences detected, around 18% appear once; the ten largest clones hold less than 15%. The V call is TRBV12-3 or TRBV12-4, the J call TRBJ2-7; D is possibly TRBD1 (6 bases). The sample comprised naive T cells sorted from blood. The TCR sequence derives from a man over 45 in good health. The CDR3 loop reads CASTIGGYEQYF. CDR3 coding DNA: TGTGCCAGCACCATAGGGGGCTACGAGCAGTACTTC.